This TCR beta chain was sequenced during a study of OX40 agonist ivuxolimab in advanced cancers. Study-level findings and limits: On average, CD8+ T cells had more expanded clones than CD4+.

Assay: immunoSEQ multiplex PCR; the TCRdb copy retains only in-frame clones and omits some. Among 30,000 to 35,000 clones listed, 90% were seen once. Concerning this clone itself: Its antigen remains unknown.

V shed 0 bases and J shed 4 bases, with 12 bases lying between them. Per germline, CDR1 MNHEY and CDR2 SVGAGI. The CDR3 has 15 amino acids. This receptor was taken from an adult with an advanced solid tumor such as melanoma, head and neck, liver or kidney cancer. The rearrangement uses TRBV6-5 and TRBJ1-1, with D perhaps matching TRBD1 (6 bases). Sequencing was performed on CD4+ or CD8+ T cells sorted from blood, taken in a trial of the OX40 agonist ivuxolimab. CDR3 sequence (DNA): TGTGCCAGCAGTTACTCCGATTCGGACAGCACTGAAGCTTTCTTT. It is translated as CASSYSDSDSTEAFF.